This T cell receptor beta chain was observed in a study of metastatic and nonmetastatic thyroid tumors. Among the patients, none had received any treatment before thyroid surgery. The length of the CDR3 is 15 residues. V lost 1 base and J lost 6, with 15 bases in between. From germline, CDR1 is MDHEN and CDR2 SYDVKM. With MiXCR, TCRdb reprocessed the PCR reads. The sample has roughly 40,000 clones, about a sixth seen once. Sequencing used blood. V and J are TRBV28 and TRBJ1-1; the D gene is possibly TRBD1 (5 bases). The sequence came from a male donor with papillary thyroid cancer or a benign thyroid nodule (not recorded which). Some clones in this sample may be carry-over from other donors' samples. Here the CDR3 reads CASSLFQGYVPEAFF. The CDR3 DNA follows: TGTGCCAGCAGTTTATTTCAGGGATACGTGCCTGAAGCTTTCTTT.